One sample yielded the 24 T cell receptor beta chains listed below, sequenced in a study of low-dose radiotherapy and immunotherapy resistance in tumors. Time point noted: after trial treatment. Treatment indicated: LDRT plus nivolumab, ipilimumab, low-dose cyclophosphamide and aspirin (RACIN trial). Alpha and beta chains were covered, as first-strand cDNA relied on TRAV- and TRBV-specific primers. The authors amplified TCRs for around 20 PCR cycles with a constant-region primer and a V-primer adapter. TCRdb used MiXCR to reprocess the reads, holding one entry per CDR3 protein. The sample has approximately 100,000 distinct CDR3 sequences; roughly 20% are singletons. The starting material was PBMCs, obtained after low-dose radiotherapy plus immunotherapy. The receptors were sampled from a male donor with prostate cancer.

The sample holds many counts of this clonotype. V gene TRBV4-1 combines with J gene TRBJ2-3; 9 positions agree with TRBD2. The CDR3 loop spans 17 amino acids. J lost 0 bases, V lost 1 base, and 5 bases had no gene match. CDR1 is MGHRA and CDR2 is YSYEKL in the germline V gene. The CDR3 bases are TGCGCCAGCAGCCAAGTGGGACTAGCAGCTAGCACAGATACGCAGTATTTT. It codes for CASSQVGLAASTDTQYF.

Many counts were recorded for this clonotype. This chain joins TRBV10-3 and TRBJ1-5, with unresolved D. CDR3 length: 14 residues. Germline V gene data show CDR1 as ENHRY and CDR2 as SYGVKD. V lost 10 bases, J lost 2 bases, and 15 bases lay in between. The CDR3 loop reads CASNGIGGNQPQHF. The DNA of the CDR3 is TGTGCCAGTAACGGGATCGGAGGCAATCAGCCCCAGCATTTT.

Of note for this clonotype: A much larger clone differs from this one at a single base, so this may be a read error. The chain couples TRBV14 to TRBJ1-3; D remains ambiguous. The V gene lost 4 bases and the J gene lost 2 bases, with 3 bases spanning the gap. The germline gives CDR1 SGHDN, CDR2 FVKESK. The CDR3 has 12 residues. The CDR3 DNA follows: TGTGCCAGCAGCCGCGCTGGAAACACCATATATTTT. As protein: CASSRAGNTIYF.

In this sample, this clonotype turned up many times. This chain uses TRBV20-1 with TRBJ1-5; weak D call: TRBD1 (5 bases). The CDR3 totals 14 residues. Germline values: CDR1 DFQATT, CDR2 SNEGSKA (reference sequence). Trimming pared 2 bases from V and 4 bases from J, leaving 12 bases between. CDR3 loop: CSARLGHLNQPQHF. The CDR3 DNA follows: TGCAGTGCTAGACTCGGACACCTGAATCAGCCCCAGCATTTT.

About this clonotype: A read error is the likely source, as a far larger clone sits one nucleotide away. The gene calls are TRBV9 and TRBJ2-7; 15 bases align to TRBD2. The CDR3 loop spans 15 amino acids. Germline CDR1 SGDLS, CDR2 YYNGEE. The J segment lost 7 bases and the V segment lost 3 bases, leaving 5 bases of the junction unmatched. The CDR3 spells CASSGTSGGALEQYF. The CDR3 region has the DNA TGTGCCAGCAGCGGGACTAGCGGGGGGGCCCTGGAGCAGTACTTC. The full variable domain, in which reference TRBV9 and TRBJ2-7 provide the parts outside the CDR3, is DSGVTQTPKHLITATGQRVTLRCSPRSGDLSVYWYQQSLDQGLQFLIQYYNGEERAKGNILERFSAQQFPDLHSELNLSSLELGDSALYFCASSGTSGGALEQYFGPGTRLTVT.

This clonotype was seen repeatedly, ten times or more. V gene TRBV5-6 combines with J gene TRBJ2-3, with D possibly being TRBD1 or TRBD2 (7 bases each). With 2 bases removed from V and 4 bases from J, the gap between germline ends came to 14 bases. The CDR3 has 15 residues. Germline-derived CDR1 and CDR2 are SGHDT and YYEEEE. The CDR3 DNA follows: TGTGCCAGCAGCTTCGGACTAGGGGGCCCAGATACGCAGTATTTT. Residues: CASSFGLGGPDTQYF.

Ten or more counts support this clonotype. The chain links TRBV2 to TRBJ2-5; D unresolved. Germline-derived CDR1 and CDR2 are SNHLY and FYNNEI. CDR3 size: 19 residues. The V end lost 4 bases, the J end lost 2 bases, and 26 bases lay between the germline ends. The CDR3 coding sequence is TGTGCCAGCAGTGGGGTAGAAGGATGGTTAGATCCCCGACAAGAGACCCAGTACTTC. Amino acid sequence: CASSGVEGWLDPRQETQYF.

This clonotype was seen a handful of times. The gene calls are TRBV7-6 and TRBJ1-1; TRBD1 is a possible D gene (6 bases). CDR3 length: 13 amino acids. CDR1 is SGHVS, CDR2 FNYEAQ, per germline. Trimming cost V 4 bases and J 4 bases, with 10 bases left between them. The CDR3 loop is CASSSRGRTEAFF. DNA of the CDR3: TGTGCCAGCAGCTCCAGGGGACGCACTGAAGCTTTCTTT.

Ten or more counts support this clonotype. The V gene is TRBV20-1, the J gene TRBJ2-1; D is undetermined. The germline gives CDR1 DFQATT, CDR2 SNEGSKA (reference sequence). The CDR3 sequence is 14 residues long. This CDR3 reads CSFLVSASYNEQFF. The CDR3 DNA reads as TGCAGCTTCCTAGTTTCGGCCTCATACAATGAGCAGTTCTTC.

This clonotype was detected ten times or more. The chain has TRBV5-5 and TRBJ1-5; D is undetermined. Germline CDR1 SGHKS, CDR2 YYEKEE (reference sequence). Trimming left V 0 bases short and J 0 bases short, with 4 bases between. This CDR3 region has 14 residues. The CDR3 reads CASSLVYSNQPQHF. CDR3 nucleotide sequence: TGTGCCAGCAGCTTGGTTTATAGCAATCAGCCCCAGCATTTT.

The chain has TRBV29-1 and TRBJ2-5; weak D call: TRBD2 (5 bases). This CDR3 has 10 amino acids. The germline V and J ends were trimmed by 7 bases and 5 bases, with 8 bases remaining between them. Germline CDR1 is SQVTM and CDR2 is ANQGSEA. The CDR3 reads CSAGVETQYF. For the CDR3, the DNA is TGCAGCGCCGGGGTGGAGACCCAGTACTTC.

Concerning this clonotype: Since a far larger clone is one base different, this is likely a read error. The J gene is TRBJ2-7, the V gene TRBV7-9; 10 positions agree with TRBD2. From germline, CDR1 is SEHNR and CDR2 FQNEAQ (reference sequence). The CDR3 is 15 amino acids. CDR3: CASSRGLANSYELYF. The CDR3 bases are TGTGCCAGCAGCCGGGGACTAGCGAATTCCTACGAGCTGTACTTC.

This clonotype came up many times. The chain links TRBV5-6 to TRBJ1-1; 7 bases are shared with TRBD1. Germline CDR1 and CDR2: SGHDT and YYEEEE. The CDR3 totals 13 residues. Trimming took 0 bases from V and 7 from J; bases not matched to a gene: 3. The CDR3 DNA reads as TGTGCCAGCAGCTTGGGGGCAGGGGGTGAAGCTTTCTTT. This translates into CASSLGAGGEAFF.

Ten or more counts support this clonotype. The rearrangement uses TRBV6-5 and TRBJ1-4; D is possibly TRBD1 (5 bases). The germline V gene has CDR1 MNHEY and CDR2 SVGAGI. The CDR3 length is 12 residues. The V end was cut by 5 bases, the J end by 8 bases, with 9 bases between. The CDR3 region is CASSPGKEKLFF. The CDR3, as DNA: TGTGCCAGCAGTCCAGGGAAAGAAAAACTGTTTTTT.

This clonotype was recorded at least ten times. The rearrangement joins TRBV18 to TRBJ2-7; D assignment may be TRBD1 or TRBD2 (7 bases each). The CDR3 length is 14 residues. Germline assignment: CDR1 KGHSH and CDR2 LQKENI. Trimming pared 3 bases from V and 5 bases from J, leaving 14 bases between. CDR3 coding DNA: TGTGCCAGCTCACCCCAGACAGGGAGGGACGAGCAGTACTTC. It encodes CASSPQTGRDEQYF.

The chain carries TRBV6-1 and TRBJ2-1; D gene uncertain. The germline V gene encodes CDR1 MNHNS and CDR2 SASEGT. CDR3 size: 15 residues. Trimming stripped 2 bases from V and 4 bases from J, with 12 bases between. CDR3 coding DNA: TGTGCCAGCAGTGAAAGGTTAGACCGGTACAATGAGCAGTTCTTC. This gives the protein CASSERLDRYNEQFF.

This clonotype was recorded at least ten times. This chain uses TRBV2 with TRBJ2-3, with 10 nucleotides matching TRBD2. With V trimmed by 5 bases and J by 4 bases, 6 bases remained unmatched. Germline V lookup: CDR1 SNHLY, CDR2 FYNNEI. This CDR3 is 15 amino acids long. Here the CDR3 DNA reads TGTGCCAGCAGTCCTAGGGGACTAGCGCCAGATACGCAGTATTTT. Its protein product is CASSPRGLAPDTQYF.

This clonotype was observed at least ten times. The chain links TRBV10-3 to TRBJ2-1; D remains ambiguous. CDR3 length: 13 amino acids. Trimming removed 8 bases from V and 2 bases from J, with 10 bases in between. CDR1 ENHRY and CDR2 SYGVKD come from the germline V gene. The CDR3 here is CAISSDAYNEQFF. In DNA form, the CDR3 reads TGTGCCATCTCCAGCGACGCCTACAATGAGCAGTTCTTC.

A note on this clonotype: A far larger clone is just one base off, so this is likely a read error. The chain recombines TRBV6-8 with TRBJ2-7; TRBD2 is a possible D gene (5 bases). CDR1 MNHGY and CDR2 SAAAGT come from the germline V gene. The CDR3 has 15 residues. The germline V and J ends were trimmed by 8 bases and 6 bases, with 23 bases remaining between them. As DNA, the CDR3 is TGTGCCAGCGGATTGTCCCTAGCAGGCCGGACCGAGCAGTACTTC. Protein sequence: CASGLSLAGRTEQYF.

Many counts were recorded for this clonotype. The CDR3 loop reads CASTPRLAGGTEAFF. In DNA form, the CDR3 reads TGTGCCAGCACCCCAAGGCTTGCAGGAGGCACTGAAGCTTTCTTT. The chain combines TRBV27 with TRBJ1-1; no reliable D call. Per the germline V gene, CDR1 is MNHEY and CDR2 is SMNVEV (reference sequence). Between the trimmed V and J ends, which lost 7 bases and 4 bases, there was a span of 19 bases. CDR3 size: 15 residues.

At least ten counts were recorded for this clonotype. In DNA form, the CDR3 reads TGTGCCAGTAGCTTGGCCCTGGAGACCGGGGAGCTGTTTTTT. Its translation is CASSLALETGELFF. This chain joins TRBV19 and TRBJ2-2; D unresolved. Germline lookup yields CDR1 LNHDA and CDR2 SQIVND (reference sequence). Trimming removed 6 bases from V and 5 bases from J, with 13 bases in between. The CDR3 length is 14 residues.

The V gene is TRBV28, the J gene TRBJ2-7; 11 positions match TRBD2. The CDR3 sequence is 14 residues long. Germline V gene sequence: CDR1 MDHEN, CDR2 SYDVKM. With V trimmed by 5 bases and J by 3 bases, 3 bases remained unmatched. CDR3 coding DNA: TGTGCCAGCAGTGTTAGCGGGAGGGTCTACGAGCAGTACTTC. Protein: CASSVSGRVYEQYF.

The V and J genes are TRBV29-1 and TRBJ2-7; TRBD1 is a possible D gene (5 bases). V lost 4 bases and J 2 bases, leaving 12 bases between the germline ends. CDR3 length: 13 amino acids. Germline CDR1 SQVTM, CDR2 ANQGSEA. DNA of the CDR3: TGCAGCGTTGTAAGGGGAAATACCTACGAGCAGTACTTC. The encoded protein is CSVVRGNTYEQYF.

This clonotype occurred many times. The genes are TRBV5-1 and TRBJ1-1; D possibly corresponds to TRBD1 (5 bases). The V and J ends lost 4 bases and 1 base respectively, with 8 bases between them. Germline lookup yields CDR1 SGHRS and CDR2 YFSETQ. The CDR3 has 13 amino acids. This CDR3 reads CASSGDPNTEAFF. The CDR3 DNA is TGCGCCAGCAGCGGGGACCCGAACACTGAAGCTTTCTTT.